Below are 14 T cell receptor beta chains sequenced from a single sample in a study of CD8+ T cells in alopecia areata. Treatment specified: oral pan-JAK inhibitor, 5-10 mg twice daily. cDNA prepared by RNA extraction and subsequent reverse transcription served as the template for sequencing. TCRdb keeps only in-frame clones here, not all; method: immunoSEQ multiplex PCR. The data contain 170,000 or so clones, 58% of them seen just once; the ten biggest clones take up 10% to 15%. The material sequenced was CD8+ T cells sorted from blood, taken at week 24, from a patient treated with tofacitinib. All receptors come from a human donor with alopecia areata.

The chain links TRBV7-9 to TRBJ1-4, with 7 bases lining up with TRBD1. Germline CDR1 is SEHNR and CDR2 is FQNEAQ (reference sequence). Trimming cost V 5 bases and J 6 bases; bases outside gene matches: 15. CDR3 size: 17 residues. The CDR3 sequence is CASSKTTGTADYEKLFF. CDR3 coding DNA: TGTGCCAGCAGCAAAACCACGGGGACAGCCGATTATGAAAAACTGTTTTTT.

The V call is TRBV7-9, the J call TRBJ2-7; 8 nucleotides align to TRBD1. The V and J ends lost 4 bases and 7 bases, in that order; junction bases with no gene match: 9. This CDR3 is 14 amino acids long. Germline assignment: CDR1 SEHNR and CDR2 FQNEAQ (reference sequence). The CDR3 sequence is CASSSGTGRWEQYF. The CDR3 coding sequence is TGTGCCAGCAGCTCGGGGACAGGACGGTGGGAGCAGTACTTC. The full variable domain, in which reference TRBV7-9 and TRBJ2-7 provide the parts outside the CDR3, is DTGVSQNPRHKITKRGQNVTFRCDPISEHNRLYWYRQTLGQGPEFLTYFQNEAQLEKSRLLSDRFSAERPKGSFSTLEIQRTEQGDSAMYLCASSSGTGRWEQYFGPGTRLTVT.

The chain couples TRBV11-2 to TRBJ2-7, with a possible D match to TRBD2 (6 bases). This CDR3 has 12 residues. V lost 4 bases and J lost 4, with 8 bases in between. Looked up from germline, CDR1 is SGHAT and CDR2 is FQNNGV. The CDR3 sequence is CASSSGTYEQYF. The CDR3 DNA follows: TGTGCCAGCAGCTCTGGGACTTACGAGCAGTACTTC. Full variable domain (outside the CDR3, taken from reference TRBV11-2 and TRBJ2-7): EAGVAQSPRYKIIEKRQSVAFWCNPISGHATLYWYQQILGQGPKLLIQFQNNGVVDDSQLPKDRFSAERLKGVDSTLKIQPAKLEDSAVYLCASSSGTYEQYFGPGTRLTVT.

CDR3 loop: CASTWRQGSSPLHF. Here the CDR3 DNA reads TGTGCCAGCACGTGGAGGCAGGGTAGTTCACCCCTCCACTTT. This sequence joins TRBV6-5 and TRBJ1-6; TRBD1 might be the D (5 bases). The germline V and J ends were trimmed by 7 bases and 9 bases, with 16 bases remaining between them. Germline V lookup: CDR1 MNHEY, CDR2 SVGAGI. This CDR3 spans 14 amino acids.

The J gene is TRBJ1-2, the V gene TRBV30, with a tentative D call TRBD1 (6 bases). Germline V CDR1 and CDR2: GTSNPN, SVGIG (reference sequence). The CDR3 is 12 residues long. Trimming pared 4 bases from V and 8 bases from J, leaving 14 bases between. CDR3 amino acids: CAWNGGHGGYTF. The CDR3 bases are TGTGCCTGGAATGGGGGGCATGGCGGCTACACCTTC. Full variable domain (remainder filled in from reference TRBV30 and TRBJ1-2): SQTIHQWPATLVQPVGSPLSLECTVEGTSNPNLYWYRQAAGRGLQLLFYSVGIGQISSEVPQNLSASRPQDRQFILSSKKLLLSDSGFYLCAWNGGHGGYTFGSGTRLTVV.

This rearrangement joins TRBV29-1 to TRBJ1-4, with D possibly TRBD1 on 6 matching bases. CDR1 and CDR2 from the germline V gene are SQVTM and ANQGSEA. This CDR3 comprises 13 residues. Deletions cut 1 base from V and 6 bases from J, with 9 bases between. CDR3 sequence: CSVEGGHDEKLFF. The CDR3 bases are TGCAGCGTTGAAGGGGGGCACGATGAAAAACTGTTTTTT. The variable domain in full, with the rest retrieved from reference TRBV29-1 and TRBJ1-4, is SAVISQKPSRDICQRGTSLTIQCQVDSQVTMMFWYRQQPGQSLTLIATANQGSEATYESGFVIDKFPISRPNLTFSTLTVSNMSPEDSSIYLCSVEGGHDEKLFFGSGTQLSVL.

The chain employs TRBV25-1 and TRBJ2-2, with 9 bases matching TRBD1. There are 16 residues in the CDR3. Germline V lookup: CDR1 MGHDK, CDR2 SYGVNS. With V trimmed by 4 bases and J by 1 base, 4 bases remained unmatched. CDR3 DNA: TGTGCCAGCAGTGTCACGGACAGGGGGAACACCGGGGAGCTGTTTTTT. Its translation is CASSVTDRGNTGELFF.

The gene calls are TRBV7-4 and TRBJ1-1; D might be TRBD1 (5 bases). The ends were cut back, 5 bases at V and 11 bases at J, with 12 bases in the middle. The CDR3 totals 11 residues. Germline-derived CDR1 and CDR2 are SGHVT and SQSDAQ. CDR3 residues: CASSSESGAFF. The CDR3 DNA reads as TGTGCCAGCAGCAGCGAGTCAGGGGCTTTCTTT.

The genes are TRBV6-6 and TRBJ1-4; TRBD1 agrees at 7 bases. Germline lookup yields CDR1 MNHNY and CDR2 SVGAGI (reference sequence). This CDR3 has 14 residues. V lost 7 bases and J lost 8; bases outside the gene matches: 10. The CDR3 DNA reads as TGTGCCAGCACCCTACCGGGACAGTTGGAAAAACTGTTTTTT. It encodes CASTLPGQLEKLFF.

This chain links TRBV6-6 with TRBJ1-5; D may be TRBD1 (6 bases). V shed 7 bases and J shed 7 bases, with 14 bases lying between them. Looked up from germline, CDR1 is MNHNY and CDR2 is SVGAGI (reference sequence). This CDR3 comprises 13 residues. In DNA, the CDR3 is TGTGCCAGCAACTACGGACAGACGCAGCCCCAGCATTTT. Its translation is CASNYGQTQPQHF.

This clone was seen a single time. The chain recombines TRBV13 with TRBJ2-5, with D perhaps matching TRBD1 (5 bases). From germline, CDR1 is PRHDT and CDR2 FYEKMQ (reference sequence). V lost 0 bases and J lost 3, with 20 bases in between. The CDR3 totals 18 residues. The CDR3 nucleotides read TGTGCCAGCAGCTTAGGCCCGGAAGGGGTTCGGCAAGAAGAGACCCAGTACTTC. Its protein product is CASSLGPEGVRQEETQYF.

This clone was picked up a small number of times. The chain joins TRBV29-1 to TRBJ1-1; possible D gene TRBD1, 5 bases. The germline V gene has CDR1 SQVTM and CDR2 ANQGSEA. The CDR3 covers 12 residues. V gave up 8 bases and J gave up 0 bases, with 10 bases separating them. The CDR3 loop is CSSGPMNTEAFF. The CDR3 DNA reads as TGCAGCTCGGGACCGATGAACACTGAAGCTTTCTTT.

The sample holds one count of this clone. The genes are TRBV5-1 and TRBJ2-2; the D gene is possibly TRBD1 (5 bases). From germline, CDR1 is SGHRS and CDR2 YFSETQ. The CDR3 runs 12 residues. The V end was cut by 4 bases, the J end by 6 bases, with 7 bases between. The CDR3 DNA reads TGCGCCAGCAGCCAGGGCGCCGGGGAGCTGTTTTTT. Amino acids: CASSQGAGELFF.

This clone occurred a few times. This sequence joins TRBV4-2 and TRBJ2-3; D remains unclear. CDR1 LGHNA and CDR2 YNFKEQ come from the germline V gene. The length of the CDR3 is 12 residues. Trimming pared 5 bases from V and 0 bases from J, leaving 3 bases between. CDR3 bases: TGTGCCAGCAGCTTTAGCACAGATACGCAGTATTTT. It yields the protein CASSFSTDTQYF.